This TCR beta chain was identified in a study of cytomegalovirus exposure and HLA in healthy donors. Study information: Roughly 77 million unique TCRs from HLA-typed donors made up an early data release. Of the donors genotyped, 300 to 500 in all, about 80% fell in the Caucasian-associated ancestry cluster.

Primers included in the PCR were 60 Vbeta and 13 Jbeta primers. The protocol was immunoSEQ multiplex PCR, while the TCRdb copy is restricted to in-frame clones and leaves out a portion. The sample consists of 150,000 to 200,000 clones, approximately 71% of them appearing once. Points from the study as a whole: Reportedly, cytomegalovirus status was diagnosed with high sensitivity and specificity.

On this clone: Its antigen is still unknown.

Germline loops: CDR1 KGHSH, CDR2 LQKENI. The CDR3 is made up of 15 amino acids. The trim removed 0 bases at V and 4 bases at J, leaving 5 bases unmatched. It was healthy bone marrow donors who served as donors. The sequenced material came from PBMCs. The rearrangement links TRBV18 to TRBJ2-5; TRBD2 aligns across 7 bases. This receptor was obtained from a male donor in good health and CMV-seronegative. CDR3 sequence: CASSPPLAVTETQYF. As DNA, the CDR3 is TGTGCCAGCTCACCACCTCTAGCGGTGACAGAGACCCAGTACTTC. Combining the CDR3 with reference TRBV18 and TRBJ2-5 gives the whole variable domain NAGVMQNPRHLVRRRGQEARLRCSPMKGHSHVYWYRQLPEEGLKFMVYLQKENIIDESGMPKERFSAEFPKEGPSILRIQQVVRGDSAAYFCASSPPLAVTETQYFGPGTRLLVL.